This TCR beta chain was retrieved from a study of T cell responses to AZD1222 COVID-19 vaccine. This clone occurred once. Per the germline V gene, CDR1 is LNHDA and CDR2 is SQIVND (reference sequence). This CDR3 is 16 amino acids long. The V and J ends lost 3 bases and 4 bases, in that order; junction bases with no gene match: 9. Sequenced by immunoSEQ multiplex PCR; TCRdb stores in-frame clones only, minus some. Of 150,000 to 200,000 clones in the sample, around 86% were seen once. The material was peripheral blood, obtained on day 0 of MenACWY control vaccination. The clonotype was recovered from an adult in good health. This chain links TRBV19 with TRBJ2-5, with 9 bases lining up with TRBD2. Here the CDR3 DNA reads TGTGCCAGTAGTATCCGGTTGGCGGGAGGGGGAGAGACCCAGTACTTC. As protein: CASSIRLAGGGETQYF.